One and the same sample provided the 21 T cell receptor beta chains below, sequenced in a study of OX40 agonist ivuxolimab in advanced cancers. The method was immunoSEQ multiplex PCR; TCRdb's version includes in-frame clones alone and lacks a portion of them. Of around 72,000 clones listed, about nine tenths are singletons. This sample comprised CD4+ or CD8+ T cells sorted from blood, obtained in a trial of the OX40 agonist ivuxolimab. These receptors all stem from an adult with an advanced solid tumor such as melanoma, head and neck, liver or kidney cancer.

V gene TRBV28 combines with J gene TRBJ2-1; a weak D match, TRBD1 (6 bases). The CDR3 consists of 15 residues. Germline V lookup: CDR1 MDHEN, CDR2 SYDVKM. The V end lost 4 bases, the J end lost 4 bases, and 14 bases lay between the germline ends. CDR3 sequence (DNA): TGTGCCAGCAGTTCTCCGGGACACAATTACAATGAGCAGTTCTTC. The encoded protein is CASSSPGHNYNEQFF.

The J gene is TRBJ1-2, the V gene TRBV6-5; no definite D call. V lost 0 bases and J lost 8, with 10 bases in between. The CDR3 totals 13 residues. CDR1 is MNHEY and CDR2 is SVGAGI in the germline V gene. CDR3: CASSYSVSGGYTF. The CDR3 bases are TGTGCCAGCAGTTACTCGGTATCGGGAGGCTACACCTTC.

The chain carries TRBV18 and TRBJ2-7, with D possibly being TRBD1 (6 bases). From germline, CDR1 is KGHSH and CDR2 LQKENI. V shed 6 bases and J shed 6 bases, with 12 bases lying between them. The CDR3 is made up of 12 amino acids. This CDR3 reads CASSQQGSEQYF. CDR3 DNA sequence: TGTGCCAGCTCCCAACAGGGCAGCGAGCAGTACTTC.

This chain links TRBV19 with TRBJ2-1, with D possibly TRBD1 on 5 matching bases. In germline, CDR1 is LNHDA, CDR2 SQIVND (reference sequence). The CDR3 loop spans 14 amino acids. Deletions cut 8 bases from V and 0 bases from J, with 11 bases between. CDR3: CASRQPTSYNEQFF. The CDR3 DNA is TGTGCCAGTCGACAGCCAACCTCCTACAATGAGCAGTTCTTC.

The sample holds a few counts of this clone. V and J are TRBV13 and TRBJ2-7, with a tentative D call TRBD2 (6 bases). Trimming left V 3 bases short and J 0 bases short, with 9 bases between. This CDR3 spans 14 amino acids. Germline CDR1 and CDR2: PRHDT and FYEKMQ (reference sequence). DNA for the CDR3: TGTGCCAGCAGCTTTAGCGGTAGCTCCTACGAGCAGTACTTC. Its translation: CASSFSGSSYEQYF.

The V call is TRBV6-5, the J call TRBJ2-7; TRBD1 might be the D (5 bases). Germline CDR1 MNHEY, CDR2 SVGAGI. V was shortened by 0 bases and J by 5 bases, with 11 bases between the two germline ends. The CDR3 is 14 residues long. In nucleotides, the CDR3 is TGTGCCAGCAGTTACTCGAGCGTACAGGACGAGCAGTACTTC. Protein sequence: CASSYSSVQDEQYF.

The V gene is TRBV11-2, the J gene TRBJ2-1; D possibly corresponds to TRBD2 (6 bases). There are 15 residues in the CDR3. The V gene's germline CDR1 is SGHAT and CDR2 FQNNGV. Trimming stripped 3 bases from V and 2 bases from J, with 11 bases between. The CDR3 region is CASSLEGVTYNEQFF. CDR3 DNA sequence: TGTGCCAGCAGCTTGGAGGGAGTCACCTACAATGAGCAGTTCTTC.

V gene TRBV10-2 combines with J gene TRBJ1-3; D is possibly TRBD1 (5 bases). Per germline, CDR1 WSHSY and CDR2 SAAADI. The CDR3 has 15 amino acids. The V end was cut by 6 bases, the J end by 0 bases, with 12 bases between. CDR3 in DNA: TGCGCCAGCAGGGGACCCAGCTTCTCTGGAAACACCATATATTTT. Its protein is CASRGPSFSGNTIYF.

The chain uses TRBV2 and TRBJ1-5, with D unclear. The CDR3 has 14 amino acids. The germline V gene has CDR1 SNHLY and CDR2 FYNNEI. V was shortened by 2 bases and J by 5 bases, with 10 bases between the two germline ends. CDR3 sequence reads: CASSEMGSHQPQHF. CDR3 nucleotides: TGTGCCAGCAGTGAAATGGGGTCCCATCAGCCCCAGCATTTT.

This chain joins TRBV5-1 and TRBJ2-3; D is unresolved. The CDR3 runs to 14 residues. The ends were cut back, 0 bases at V and 3 bases at J, with 8 bases in the middle. Germline V gene lookup returns CDR1 SGHRS and CDR2 YFSETQ. The CDR3 DNA reads TGCGCCAGCAGCTTGGAGGCCAAAACAGATACGCAGTATTTT. It yields the protein CASSLEAKTDTQYF.

J is TRBJ2-3 and V is TRBV9; perhaps D is TRBD1 or TRBD2 (5 bases each). Germline V gene sequence: CDR1 SGDLS, CDR2 YYNGEE. Trimming took off 0 bases at V and 4 bases at J, with 12 bases between the two ends. The length of the CDR3 is 15 residues. Here the CDR3 reads CASSVGNLGADTQYF. CDR3 nucleotides: TGTGCCAGCAGCGTAGGGAACCTGGGGGCAGATACGCAGTATTTT.

The chain couples TRBV9 to TRBJ2-3; no firm D call. Germline CDR1 SGDLS, CDR2 YYNGEE. This CDR3 is 14 amino acids long. V dropped 0 bases and J dropped 7 bases, with 12 bases sitting between them. The CDR3 spells CASSVGVGPYTQYF. The CDR3 region has the DNA TGTGCCAGCAGCGTAGGGGTAGGGCCATATACGCAGTATTTT.

This chain uses TRBV7-2 with TRBJ1-3; a possible D gene is TRBD1 (6 bases). Germline values: CDR1 SGHTA, CDR2 FQGNSA. This CDR3 has 16 amino acids. V was pared by 4 bases and J by 4 bases, with 17 bases between. For the CDR3, the DNA is TGTGCCAGCAGCTGGGGGCCTTCCATAAGCGGAAACACCATATATTTT. This gives the protein CASSWGPSISGNTIYF.

The chain uses TRBV6-1 and TRBJ2-5; tentative D call: TRBD2 (6 bases). TRBJ2-7 matches the DNA end more closely, so the J call is doubtful. Germline V gives CDR1 MNHNS, CDR2 SASEGT. The CDR3 runs to 14 residues. Written as DNA, the CDR3 is TGTGCCAGCAGTGGGGGGAGGTTAAGCTACGAGCAGTACTTC. Translation: CASSGGRLSYEQYF.

The chain carries TRBV6-1 and TRBJ1-1; D is uncertain. Germline loops: CDR1 MNHNS, CDR2 SASEGT. CDR3 length equals 14 residues. V was cut by 5 bases and J by 8 bases, with 18 bases left in between. The CDR3 region is CASSPLLGSAEAFF. For the CDR3, the DNA is TGTGCCAGCAGTCCCCTGCTGGGGTCAGCAGAAGCTTTCTTT.

The rearrangement uses TRBV6-1 and TRBJ2-7; 9 nucleotides line up with TRBD1. Germline V lookup: CDR1 MNHNS, CDR2 SASEGT. With 8 bases clipped from V and 5 bases from J, the junction kept 10 bases outside the gene matches. The CDR3 extends over 14 amino acids. CDR3 DNA: TGTGCCAGCCCCCCGGGACAGGGTTTGAACGAGCAGTACTTC. Protein: CASPPGQGLNEQYF.

The gene calls are TRBV28 and TRBJ1-1; the D is unclear. There are 15 residues in the CDR3. V gave up 6 bases and J gave up 1 base, with 15 bases separating them. CDR1 and CDR2 (germline): MDHEN, SYDVKM. CDR3 DNA: TGTGCCAGCAGACCCGGTGGGCAGTCGAACACTGAAGCTTTCTTT. Its translation: CASRPGGQSNTEAFF.

The V call is TRBV27, the J call TRBJ2-1; 10 nucleotides line up with TRBD1. Losses at the gene ends were 6 bases for V and 6 bases for J; bases not matched to a gene: 8. Germline V gene lookup returns CDR1 MNHEY and CDR2 SMNVEV (reference sequence). The CDR3 sequence is 15 residues long. The CDR3 sequence is CASSKTGTGVNEQFF. The CDR3 DNA reads TGTGCCAGCAGCAAAACCGGGACAGGGGTCAATGAGCAGTTCTTC.

The gene calls are TRBV19 and TRBJ1-1, with a tentative D call TRBD1 (6 bases). This CDR3 contains 13 residues. CDR1 is LNHDA, CDR2 SQIVND, per germline (reference sequence). Trimming cost V 6 bases and J 3 bases, with 11 bases left between them. CDR3 coding DNA: TGTGCCAGTAGCCCCAGGGGCTACACTGAAGCTTTCTTT. Translated, it gives CASSPRGYTEAFF.

The chain employs TRBV18 and TRBJ2-5, with 7 nucleotides matching TRBD1. From germline, CDR1 is KGHSH and CDR2 LQKENI. The CDR3 length is 14 residues. With 6 bases clipped from V and 3 bases from J, the junction kept 7 bases outside the gene matches. CDR3 protein: CASSLRDRKETQYF. The CDR3 region has the DNA TGTGCCAGCTCGCTACGGGACAGAAAAGAGACCCAGTACTTC.

This chain connects TRBV9 to TRBJ2-2; 10 positions agree with TRBD2. The CDR3 covers 17 residues. Germline V CDR1 and CDR2: SGDLS, YYNGEE. V gave up 3 bases and J gave up 4 bases; unmatched junction bases: 9. The DNA of the CDR3 is TGTGCCAGCAGCGCACCAAAGGAGCGGGGGGGCACCGGGGAGCTGTTTTTT. Protein product: CASSAPKERGGTGELFF.